The sequence of this T cell receptor (beta chain) was determined in a study of blood T cells in healthy people across ages. The CDR3 has 16 amino acids. Trimming removed 0 bases at V and 3 bases at J, with 17 bases between. CDR1 is SQVTM and CDR2 is ANQGSEA in the germline V gene. Together with a sample-barcoded 5' primer, a J-beta primer mix was included in a second PCR lasting about 6 to 11 cycles. TCRdb re-derived calls from the 5' RACE reads in MiXCR, one entry per CDR3 protein. The data hold some 1.6 million distinct CDR3 sequences, with approximately 32% observed a single time. Sequencing was carried out using blood. The gene calls are TRBV29-1 and TRBJ1-1; D perhaps matches TRBD1 (6 bases). The source is a woman aged 30 to 39 in good health. CDR3 sequence (DNA): TGCAGCGTTGAAGACCGAACGGGGGGGCCGGACACTGAAGCTTTCTTT. The encoded protein is CSVEDRTGGPDTEAFF. The complete variable domain, with remaining parts taken from reference TRBV29-1 and TRBJ1-1, reads SAVISQKPSRDICQRGTSLTIQCQVDSQVTMMFWYRQQPGQSLTLIATANQGSEATYESGFVIDKFPISRPNLTFSTLTVSNMSPEDSSIYLCSVEDRTGGPDTEAFFGQGTRLTVV.